The present T cell receptor (beta chain) was sequenced within a study of T cell responses to AZD1222 COVID-19 vaccine. Whole-study findings and limits: White British ancestry dominated among donors, who included more females, and clonal diversity was possibly underestimated.

Comments on this clone: Its antigen is unknown.

Libraries were prepared by immunoSEQ multiplex PCR; TCRdb keeps only in-frame clonotypes and omits some of them. The sample lists about 99,000 clones; around 91% were seen once. The sample in question was peripheral blood, obtained on day 0 of AZD1222 vaccination. The TCR sequence derives from an adult in good health.

Written as DNA, the CDR3 is TGTGCCAGTAGTATTTTTGAGGTTCGGGAAAACACTGAAGCTTTCTTT. Encoded protein: CASSIFEVRENTEAFF. The chain combines TRBV19 with TRBJ1-1; no clear D gene. The CDR3 runs to 16 residues. CDR1 and CDR2 (germline): LNHDA, SQIVND (reference sequence). Trimming removed 3 bases at V and 2 bases at J, with 16 bases between.